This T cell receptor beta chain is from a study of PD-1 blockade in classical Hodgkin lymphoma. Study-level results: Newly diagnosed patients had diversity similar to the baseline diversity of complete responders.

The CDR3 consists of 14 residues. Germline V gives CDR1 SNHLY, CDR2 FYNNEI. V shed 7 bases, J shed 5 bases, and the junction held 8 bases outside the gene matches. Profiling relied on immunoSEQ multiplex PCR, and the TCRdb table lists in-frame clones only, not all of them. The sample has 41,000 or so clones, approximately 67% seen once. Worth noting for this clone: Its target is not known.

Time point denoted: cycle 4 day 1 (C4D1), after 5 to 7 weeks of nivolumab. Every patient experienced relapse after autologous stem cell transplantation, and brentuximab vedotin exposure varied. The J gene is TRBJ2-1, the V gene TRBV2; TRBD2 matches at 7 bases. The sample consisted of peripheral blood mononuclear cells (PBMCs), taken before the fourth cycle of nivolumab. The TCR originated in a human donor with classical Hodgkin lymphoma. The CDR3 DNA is TGTGCCAGCAAACTGGGCCGGGGGGACAATGAGCAGTTCTTC. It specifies CASKLGRGDNEQFF.